The 7 T cell receptor beta chains below come from one sample, sequenced in a study of blood T cell repertoires in COVID-19. Sequencing used immunoSEQ multiplex PCR; TCRdb keeps in-frame clones, though not all of them. The sample contains tens of thousands of clones, approximately 85% of which appear only once. Material for sequencing was peripheral blood. Every receptor here comes from a man aged 50-60 years with active COVID-19.

The V gene is TRBV6-5, the J gene TRBJ1-2; tentative D call: TRBD1 (6 bases). The CDR3 loop spans 14 amino acids. V was clipped by 5 bases and J by 9 bases, with 19 bases between them. CDR1 and CDR2 (germline): MNHEY, SVGAGI. This chain's CDR3 is CASSLPDSRGSYTF. The DNA of the CDR3 is TGTGCCAGCAGTCTACCGGACAGCCGAGGGAGCTACACCTTC.

The chain uses TRBV19 and TRBJ1-1; no firm D call. CDR1 LNHDA and CDR2 SQIVND come from the germline V gene (reference sequence). The CDR3 contains 14 residues. Trimming took 5 bases from V and 2 from J, leaving 12 bases between them. CDR3 bases: TGTGCCAGTAGTTCCCCTTCCCCCAACACTGAAGCTTTCTTT. Translated: CASSSPSPNTEAFF. Supplemented by reference TRBV19 and TRBJ1-1, the full variable domain reads DGGITQSPKYLFRKEGQNVTLSCEQNLNHDAMYWYRQDPGQGLRLIYYSQIVNDFQKGDIAEGYSVSREKKESFPLTVTSAQKNPTAFYLCASSSPSPNTEAFFGQGTRLTVV.

The CDR3 nucleotides read TGTGCCTGGAGGCGGGATTTTCAATATACTGAAGCTTTCTTT. This sequence encodes CAWRRDFQYTEAFF. J is TRBJ1-1 and V is TRBV30; no clear D gene. V lost 3 bases to trimming and J lost 5 bases, with 16 bases between them. Per the germline V gene, CDR1 is GTSNPN and CDR2 is SVGIG (reference sequence). This CDR3 has 14 amino acids.

The V gene is TRBV6-2 or TRBV6-3, the J gene TRBJ2-3, with 12 bases identical to TRBD2. The CDR3 has 18 residues. From germline, CDR1 is MNHEY and CDR2 SVGEGT. The V and J ends lost 6 bases and 3 bases, in that order; junction bases with no gene match: 13. CDR3 amino acids: CASSPSGGAPARTDTQYF. The CDR3 region has the DNA TGTGCCAGCAGCCCTAGCGGGGGGGCCCCCGCCCGAACAGATACGCAGTATTTT.

The chain links TRBV5-1 to TRBJ1-2; D is undetermined. The CDR3 is 12 amino acids. Trimming left V 1 base short and J 6 bases short, with 7 bases between. Per the germline V gene, CDR1 is SGHRS and CDR2 is YFSETQ. CDR3: CASSLSQNGYTF. The CDR3 DNA follows: TGCGCCAGCAGCTTGTCACAGAATGGCTACACCTTC.

The chain is built from TRBV7-6 and TRBJ1-4, with 9 positions matching TRBD1. The CDR3 covers 15 residues. The germline V gene encodes CDR1 SGHVS and CDR2 FNYEAQ. The J segment lost 10 bases and the V segment lost 2 bases, leaving 8 bases of the junction unmatched. CDR3 residues: CASSLPQGQGGKLFF. As DNA, the CDR3 is TGTGCCAGCAGCTTACCCCAGGGACAGGGCGGAAAACTGTTTTTT.

The sample holds one count of this clone. The chain links TRBV30 to TRBJ2-3; 10 bases map to TRBD2. Per germline, CDR1 GTSNPN and CDR2 SVGIG (reference sequence). This CDR3 region has 16 residues. V shed 4 bases, J shed 0 bases, and the junction held 7 bases outside the gene matches. CDR3 DNA: TGTGCCTGGACGGCTAGCGGGAGAGCTAGCACAGATACGCAGTATTTT. It encodes CAWTASGRASTDTQYF.